The clone carrying this T cell receptor (beta chain) was detected only once. The data were obtained in a study of CD8 T cells in Susac syndrome. The authors reverse transcribed roughly 0.5 to 1 ug RNA with random hexamers. Amplification of TCR beta CDR3 was carried out by immunoSEQ multiplex PCR, which covered 54 Vbeta and 13 Jbeta segments. TCRdb processed the immunoSEQ multiplex PCR reads anew with MiXCR; each CDR3 protein has one entry. Of around 130,000 distinct CDR3 sequences detected, roughly 94% appear once; the ten largest clones hold 0.1% to 0.15%. J gave up 3 bases and V 2 bases, and 15 bases lay outside the gene matches. This CDR3 contains 18 residues. The multiple sclerosis controls comprised treatment-naive patients whose relapsing-remitting disease was stable or active.

The chain combines TRBV23-1 with TRBJ2-7, with TRBD1 identical over 8 bases. TRBV23-1 is given ORF status, its function remaining uncertain. The receptor comes from a human donor with multiple sclerosis. Sequencing was done on a sample of CD4+ T cells from PBMCs. CDR3 protein: CASSQPRSGTGARYEQYF. The CDR3 region has the DNA TGCGCCAGCAGTCAACCCCGATCGGGGACAGGTGCCCGCTACGAGCAGTACTTC.